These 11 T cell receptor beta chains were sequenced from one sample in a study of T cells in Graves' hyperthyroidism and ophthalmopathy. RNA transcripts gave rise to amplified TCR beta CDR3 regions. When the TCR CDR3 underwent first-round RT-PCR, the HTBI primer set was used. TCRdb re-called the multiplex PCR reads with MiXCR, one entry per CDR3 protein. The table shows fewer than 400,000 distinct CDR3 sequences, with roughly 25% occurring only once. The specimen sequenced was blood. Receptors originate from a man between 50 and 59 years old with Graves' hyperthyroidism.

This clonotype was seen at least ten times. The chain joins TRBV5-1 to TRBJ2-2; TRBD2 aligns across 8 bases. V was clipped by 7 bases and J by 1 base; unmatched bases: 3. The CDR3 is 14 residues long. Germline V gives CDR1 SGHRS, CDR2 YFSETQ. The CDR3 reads CASESGRNTGELFF. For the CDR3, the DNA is TGCGCCAGCGAAAGCGGGAGGAACACCGGGGAGCTGTTTTTT.

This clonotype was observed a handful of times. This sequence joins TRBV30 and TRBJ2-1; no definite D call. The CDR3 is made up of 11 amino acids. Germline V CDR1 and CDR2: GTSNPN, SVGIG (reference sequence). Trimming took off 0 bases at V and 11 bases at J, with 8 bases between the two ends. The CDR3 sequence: CAWSVLQKQFF. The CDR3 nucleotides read TGTGCCTGGAGTGTGCTCCAAAAGCAGTTCTTC.

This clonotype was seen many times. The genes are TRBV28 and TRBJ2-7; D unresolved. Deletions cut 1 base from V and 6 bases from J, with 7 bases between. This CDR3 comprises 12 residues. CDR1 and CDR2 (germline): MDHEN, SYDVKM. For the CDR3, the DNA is TGTGCCAGCAGTTTATTAAAGAGCGAGCAGTACTTC. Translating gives CASSLLKSEQYF.

The CDR3 loop reads CSARGRGGQETQYF. CDR3 DNA: TGCAGTGCTAGAGGGAGAGGGGGCCAAGAGACCCAGTACTTC. The rearrangement uses TRBV20-1 and TRBJ2-5; possible D gene TRBD1, 6 bases. The germline V and J ends were trimmed by 1 base and 1 base, with 10 bases remaining between them. The germline V gene encodes CDR1 DFQATT and CDR2 SNEGSKA (reference sequence). CDR3 length equals 14 residues.

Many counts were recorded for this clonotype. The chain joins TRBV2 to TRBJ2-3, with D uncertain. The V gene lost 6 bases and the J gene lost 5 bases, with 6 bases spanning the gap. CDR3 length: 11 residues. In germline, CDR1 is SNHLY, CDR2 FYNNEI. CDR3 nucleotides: TGTGCCAGCAGGATTCAAGATACGCAGTATTTT. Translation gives CASRIQDTQYF.

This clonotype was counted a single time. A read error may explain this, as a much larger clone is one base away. This CDR3 reads CASRREWGWKNIQYF. For the CDR3, the DNA is TGCGCCAGCAGGCGGGAATGGGGATGGAAAAACATTCAGTACTTC. This rearrangement joins TRBV5-1 to TRBJ2-4; D may be TRBD2 (6 bases). This CDR3 comprises 15 residues. Germline assignment: CDR1 SGHRS and CDR2 YFSETQ. Between the trimmed V and J ends, which lost 5 bases and 4 bases, there was a span of 16 bases. Based on the CDR3 plus reference TRBV5-1 and TRBJ2-4, the full variable domain is KAGVTQTPRYLIKTRGQQVTLSCSPISGHRSVSWYQQTPGQGLQFLFEYFSETQRNKGNFPGRFSGRQFSNSRSEMNVSTLELGDSALYLCASRREWGWKNIQYFGAGTRLSVL.

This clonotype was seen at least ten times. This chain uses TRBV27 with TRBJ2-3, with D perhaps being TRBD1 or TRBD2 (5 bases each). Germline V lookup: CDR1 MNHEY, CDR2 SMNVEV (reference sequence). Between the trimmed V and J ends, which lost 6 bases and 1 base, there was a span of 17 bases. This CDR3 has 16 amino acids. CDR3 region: CASSQIPGPGTDTQYF. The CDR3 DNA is TGTGCCAGCAGCCAAATTCCGGGACCTGGCACAGATACGCAGTATTTT.

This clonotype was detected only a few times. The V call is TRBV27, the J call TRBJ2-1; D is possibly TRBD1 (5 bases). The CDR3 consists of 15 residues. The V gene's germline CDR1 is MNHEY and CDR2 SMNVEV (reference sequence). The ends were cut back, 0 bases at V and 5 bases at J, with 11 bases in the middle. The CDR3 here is CASSLSPGWDNEQFF. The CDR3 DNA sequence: TGTGCCAGCAGTTTATCACCAGGGTGGGACAATGAGCAGTTCTTC.

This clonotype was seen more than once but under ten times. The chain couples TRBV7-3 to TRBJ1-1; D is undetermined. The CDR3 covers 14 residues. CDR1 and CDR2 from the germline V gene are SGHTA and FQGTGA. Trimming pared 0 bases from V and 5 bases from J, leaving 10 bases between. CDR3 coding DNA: TGTGCCAGCAGCTTAACAGGGCGAATGACTGAAGCTTTCTTT. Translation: CASSLTGRMTEAFF.

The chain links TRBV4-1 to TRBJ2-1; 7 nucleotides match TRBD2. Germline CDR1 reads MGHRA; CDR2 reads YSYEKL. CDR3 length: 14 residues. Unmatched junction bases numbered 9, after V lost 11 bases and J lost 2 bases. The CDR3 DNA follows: TGCGCCGGTGGGGAACTAGCGACCTACAATGAGCAGTTCTTC. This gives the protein CAGGELATYNEQFF.

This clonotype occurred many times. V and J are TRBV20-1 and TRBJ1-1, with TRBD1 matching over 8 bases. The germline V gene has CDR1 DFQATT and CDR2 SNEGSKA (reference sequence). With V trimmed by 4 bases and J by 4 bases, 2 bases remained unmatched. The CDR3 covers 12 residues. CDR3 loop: CSAKTGGTEAFF. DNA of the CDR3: TGCAGTGCTAAAACAGGGGGCACTGAAGCTTTCTTT.